This T cell receptor (beta chain) was sequenced in a study of T cells in narcolepsy. Using immunoSEQ multiplex PCR, the repertoire was profiled, and TCRdb retains in-frame clones only, with some absent. The table lists 25,000 or so clones, almost 85% of them singletons. CDR1 and CDR2 from the germline V gene are SGHKS and YYEKEE (reference sequence). J was trimmed by 6 bases and V by 4 bases; bases with no gene match: 6. CDR3 length equals 15 residues. Concerning this clone itself: The antigen is not known.

Study-level findings and limits: HCRT-specific and TRIB2-specific autoreactive clonotypes appeared among same-patient CSF and blood CD4+ clonotypes.

The TCR sequence derives from a human donor in good health. The genes are TRBV5-5 and TRBJ2-3, with 12 bases that match TRBD2. Sequences were obtained from memory (CD45RA-) CD4+ T cells from blood. The CDR3 DNA reads as TGTGCCAGCAGCCCGAGACTAGCGGGAGAGGATACGCAGTATTTT. Translated, it gives CASSPRLAGEDTQYF.